This TCR beta chain comes out of a study of glioma-infiltrating T cells. Using RNA template, CDR3s of TCR alpha and beta were amplified with iRepertoire arm-PCR. Input was roughly 85-400 ng of tissue mRNA or PBMC total RNA. MiXCR was run by TCRdb on the multiplex PCR reads, yielding one entry per CDR3 protein. The profile covers some 90,000 distinct CDR3 sequences, with about 40% appearing a single time and 35% to 40% taken by the ten largest. This clonotype came up many times. The antigen remains unidentified. Whole-study findings and limits: Very few CDR3 sequences were shared between tissue and blood. Tissue-blood divergence was below expectation in non-neoplastic patients, above in gliomas.

The specimen was glioma tissue, nonneoplastic brain tissue, or PBMCs (not recorded which). This TCR was recovered from a human donor with low-grade glioma or glioblastoma, undergoing nonglioma brain surgery, or in good health (not recorded which).

In nucleotides, the CDR3 is TGTGCCAGCAGCTACAGGCAAGCCTACAATGAGCAGTTCTTC. Amino acid sequence: CASSYRQAYNEQFF. The V and J genes are TRBV2 and TRBJ2-1; D is perhaps TRBD1 (5 bases). The germline V gene has CDR1 SNHLY and CDR2 FYNNEI. Trimming took off 6 bases at V and 2 bases at J, with 11 bases between the two ends. CDR3 size: 14 residues.